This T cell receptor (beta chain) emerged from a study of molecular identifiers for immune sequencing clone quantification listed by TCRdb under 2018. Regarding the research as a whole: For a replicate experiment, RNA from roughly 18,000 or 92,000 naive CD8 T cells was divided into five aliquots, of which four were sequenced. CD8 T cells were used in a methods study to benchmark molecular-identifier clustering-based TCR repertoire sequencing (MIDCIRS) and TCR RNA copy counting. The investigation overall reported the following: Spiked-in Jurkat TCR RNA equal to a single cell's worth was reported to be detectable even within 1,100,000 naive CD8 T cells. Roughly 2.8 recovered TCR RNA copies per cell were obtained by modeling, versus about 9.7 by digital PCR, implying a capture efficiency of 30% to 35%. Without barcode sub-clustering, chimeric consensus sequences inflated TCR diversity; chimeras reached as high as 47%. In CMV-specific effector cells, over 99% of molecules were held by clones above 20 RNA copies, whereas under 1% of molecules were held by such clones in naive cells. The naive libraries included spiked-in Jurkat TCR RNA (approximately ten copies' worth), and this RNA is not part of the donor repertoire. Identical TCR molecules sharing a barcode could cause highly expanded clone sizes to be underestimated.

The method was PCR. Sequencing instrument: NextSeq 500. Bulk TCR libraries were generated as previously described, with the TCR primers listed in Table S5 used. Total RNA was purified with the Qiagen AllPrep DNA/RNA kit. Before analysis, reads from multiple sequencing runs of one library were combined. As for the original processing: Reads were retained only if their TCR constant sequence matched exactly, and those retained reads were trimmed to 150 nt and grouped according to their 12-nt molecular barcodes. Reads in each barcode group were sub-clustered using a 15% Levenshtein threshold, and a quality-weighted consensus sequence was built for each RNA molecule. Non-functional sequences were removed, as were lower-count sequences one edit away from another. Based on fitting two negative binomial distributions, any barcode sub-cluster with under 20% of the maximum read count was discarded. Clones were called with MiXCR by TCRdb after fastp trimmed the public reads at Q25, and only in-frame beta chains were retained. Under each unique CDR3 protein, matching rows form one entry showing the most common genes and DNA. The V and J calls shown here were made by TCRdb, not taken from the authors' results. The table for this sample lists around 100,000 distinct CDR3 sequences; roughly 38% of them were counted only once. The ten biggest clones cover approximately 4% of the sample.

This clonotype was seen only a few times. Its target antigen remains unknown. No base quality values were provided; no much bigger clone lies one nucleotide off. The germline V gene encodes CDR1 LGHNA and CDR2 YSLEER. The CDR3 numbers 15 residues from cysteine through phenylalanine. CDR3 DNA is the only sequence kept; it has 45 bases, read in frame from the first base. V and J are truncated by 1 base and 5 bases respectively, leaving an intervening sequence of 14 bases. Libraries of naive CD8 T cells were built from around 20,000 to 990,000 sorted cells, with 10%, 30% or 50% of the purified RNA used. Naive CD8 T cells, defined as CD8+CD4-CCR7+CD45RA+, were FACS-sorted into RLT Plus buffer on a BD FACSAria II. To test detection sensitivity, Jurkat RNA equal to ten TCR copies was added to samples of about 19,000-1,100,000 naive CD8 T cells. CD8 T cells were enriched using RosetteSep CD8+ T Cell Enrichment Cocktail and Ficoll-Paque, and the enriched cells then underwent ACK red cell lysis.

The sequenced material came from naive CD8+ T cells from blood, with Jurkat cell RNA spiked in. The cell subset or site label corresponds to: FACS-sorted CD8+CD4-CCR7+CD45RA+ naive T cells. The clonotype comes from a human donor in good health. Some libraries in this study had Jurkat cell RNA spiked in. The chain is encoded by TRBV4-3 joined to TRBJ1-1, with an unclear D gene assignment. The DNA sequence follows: TGCGCCAGCAGCCAAGTAATGACAAGTCTTACTGAAGCTTTCTTT. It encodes CASSQVMTSLTEAFF.